A selection of T cell receptor beta chains follows, all from one sample in a study of CD8+ T cells in alopecia areata. The repertoire was sequenced with immunoSEQ multiplex PCR; TCRdb's copy has only in-frame clones and lacks some. This table holds more than 200,000 clones, approximately 40% found once. The material was CD4+ T cells sorted from blood, obtained at approximately week 37, from a patient treated with tofacitinib. The receptors originated from a human donor with alopecia areata. Both conserved end residues are part of each CDR3. The D gene is left open where the match is weak. Clone sizes are given selectively: once, few, many, or a class where the clone is expanded.

V: TRBV7-9; J: TRBJ2-1; D: -; size: few; DNA: TGTGCCGCTCCGGGGCAGGGTCGTAGGAATGAGCAGTTCTTC; CDR3: CAAPGQGRRNEQFF
V: TRBV10-3; J: TRBJ2-3; D: -; size: -; DNA: TGTGCCATCAGCAGAAGCACAGATACGCAGTATTTT; CDR3: CAISRSTDTQYF
V: TRBV7-8; J: TRBJ2-5; D: -; size: few; DNA: TGTGCCAGCAGCTTCAGACAGGCGATGACCCAGTACTTC; CDR3: CASSFRQAMTQYF
V: TRBV5-4; J: TRBJ2-2; D: -; size: -; DNA: TGTGCCAGCAGCTTCCTGGGTGGGGAGCTGTTTTTT; CDR3: CASSFLGGELFF
V: TRBV9; J: TRBJ2-1; D: TRBD2; size: once; DNA: TGTGCCAGCAGCGCACCACTAGCGGGAGGGCCTCGGGAGCAGTTCTTC; CDR3: CASSAPLAGGPREQFF
V: TRBV7-2; J: TRBJ1-2; D: -; size: once; DNA: TGTGCCAGCAGCTTAGGATACAGGCGAATCTATGGCTACACCTTC; CDR3: CASSLGYRRIYGYTF
V: TRBV9; J: TRBJ2-6; D: TRBD2; size: few; DNA: TGTGCCAGCAGCGCTCTTAGCGGGAGCCACCTTTCGGGGGCCAACGTCCTGACTTTC; CDR3: CASSALSGSHLSGANVLTF
V: TRBV15; J: TRBJ2-1; D: TRBD2; size: few; DNA: TGTGCCATCCGACTAGCGGGAGGGCCAAATGAGCAGTTCTTC; CDR3: CAIRLAGGPNEQFF
V: TRBV5-4; J: TRBJ2-3; D: -; size: -; DNA: TGTGCCAGCAGCCTCGGAAGGGACGTTTTTAGCACAGATACGCAGTATTTT; CDR3: CASSLGRDVFSTDTQYF
V: TRBV18; J: TRBJ2-1; D: TRBD2; size: once; DNA: TGTGCCAGCTCACCATCTGCGGCTAGCGGGATGTACAATGAGCAGTTCTTC; CDR3: CASSPSAASGMYNEQFF
V: TRBV29-1; J: TRBJ1-1; D: -; size: -; DNA: TGCAGCGTGGAAGGGCTGAACACTGAAGCTTTCTTT; CDR3: CSVEGLNTEAFF
V: TRBV19; J: TRBJ1-2; D: -; size: once; DNA: TGTGCCAGTACCCTCGGGACGGGGTATGGCTACACCTTC; CDR3: CASTLGTGYGYTF
V: TRBV4-1; J: TRBJ1-1; D: -; size: -; DNA: TGCGCCAGCAGCCAACATCCGGGGGTTAACACTGAAGCTTTCTTT; CDR3: CASSQHPGVNTEAFF
V: TRBV5-1; J: TRBJ2-3; D: -; size: few; DNA: TGCGCCAGCAGCCTTGCCACAGGGAACCGAGCAGATACGCAGTATTTT; CDR3: CASSLATGNRADTQYF
V: TRBV30; J: TRBJ2-2; D: TRBD1; size: -; DNA: TGTGCCGTGAGGAGGACAGGGGATACCGGGGAGCTGTTTTTT; CDR3: CAVRRTGDTGELFF
V: TRBV5-1; J: TRBJ1-1; D: TRBD1; size: -; DNA: TGCGCCAGCAGTGAGGGGGCCTTCAGTACTGAAGCTTTCTTT; CDR3: CASSEGAFSTEAFF
V: TRBV18; J: TRBJ1-2; D: TRBD1; size: -; DNA: TGTGCCAGCTCACCCCGGGACAGGCCGACTAACTATGGCTACACCTTC; CDR3: CASSPRDRPTNYGYTF
V: TRBV7-9; J: TRBJ1-1; D: -; size: -; DNA: TGTGCCAGCAGCTTAAAGGGGGACACTGAAGCTTTCTTT; CDR3: CASSLKGDTEAFF
V: TRBV29-1; J: TRBJ2-1; D: TRBD2; size: few; DNA: TGCAGCGTTTTAGCGGGAGGCGGTAATGAGCAGTTCTTC; CDR3: CSVLAGGGNEQFF
V: TRBV5-4; J: TRBJ1-3; D: -; size: -; DNA: TGTGCCAGCAGCTGGAACACTTGGTATTTT; CDR3: CASSWNTWYF
V: TRBV6-1; J: TRBJ2-3; D: TRBD2; size: -; DNA: TGTGCCAGCGGACTAGCGGGAGTAGGGACAGATACGCAGTATTTT; CDR3: CASGLAGVGTDTQYF
V: TRBV2; J: TRBJ2-1; D: TRBD2; size: few; DNA: TGTGCCAGCGGCTTTAGCGGGAGCAATGAGCAGTTCTTC; CDR3: CASGFSGSNEQFF
V: TRBV30; J: TRBJ2-7; D: TRBD1; size: many; DNA: TGTGCCTGGACCCCGGGACAGGTGCCCTACGAGCAGTACTTC; CDR3: CAWTPGQVPYEQYF
V: TRBV29-1; J: TRBJ2-7; D: -; size: few; DNA: TGCAGCGTTGGGACAGACTACGAGCAGTACTTC; CDR3: CSVGTDYEQYF
V: TRBV7-9; J: TRBJ2-1; D: -; size: few; DNA: TGTGCCAGCAGCTTAGATATTCCCAATGAGCAGTTCTTC; CDR3: CASSLDIPNEQFF
V: TRBV9; J: TRBJ2-5; D: TRBD2; size: -; DNA: TGTGCCAGCAGCCGTCGACTAGCGGGAGTTCAAGAGACCCAGTACTTC; CDR3: CASSRRLAGVQETQYF
V: TRBV30; J: TRBJ2-1; D: TRBD2; size: -; DNA: TGTGCCTGGAGCCCTGTGAGGAGGACTAGCGGGAGGGCCCGGTACAATGAGCAGTTCTTC; CDR3: CAWSPVRRTSGRARYNEQFF
V: TRBV5-1; J: TRBJ1-2; D: -; size: -; DNA: TGCGCCAGCAGCTTGGTGGCAGGGGATCATGGCTACACCTTC; CDR3: CASSLVAGDHGYTF
V: TRBV7-3; J: TRBJ2-1; D: -; size: -; DNA: TGTGCCAGCAGCCCCTCGGGGGGCCCCTACAATGAGCAGTTCTTC; CDR3: CASSPSGGPYNEQFF
V: TRBV6-1; J: TRBJ2-3; D: -; size: -; DNA: TGTGCCAGCAGCGCCGGCGAGTTGACGCAGTATTTT; CDR3: CASSAGELTQYF
V: TRBV28; J: TRBJ2-5; D: -; size: few; DNA: TGTGCCAGCAGCCCGCCGGGACGCCGGGTGGGGGAGACCCAGTACTTC; CDR3: CASSPPGRRVGETQYF
V: TRBV10-3; J: TRBJ2-2; D: -; size: few; DNA: TGTGCCATCAGCAGATCAGGGGACAACGGGGAGCTGTTTTTT; CDR3: CAISRSGDNGELFF
V: TRBV9; J: TRBJ2-5; D: -; size: -; DNA: TGTGCCAGCAGCCTCGGGACGAGGGAGACCCAGTACTTC; CDR3: CASSLGTRETQYF
V: TRBV30; J: TRBJ2-3; D: -; size: few; DNA: TGTGCCTGGAGGAGGGGAAGGTACACAGATACGCAGTATTTT; CDR3: CAWRRGRYTDTQYF
V: TRBV5-4; J: TRBJ1-1; D: TRBD1; size: -; DNA: TGTGCCAGCAGCTCAGCGCAGGGGGCGATTCGGAACACTGAAGCTTTCTTT; CDR3: CASSSAQGAIRNTEAFF
V: TRBV29-1; J: TRBJ2-7; D: -; size: -; DNA: TGCAGCGTCACAATCCTGGGTACTTCTTACGAGCAGTACTTC; CDR3: CSVTILGTSYEQYF
V: TRBV7-9; J: TRBJ1-2; D: -; size: few; DNA: TGTGCCAGCAGCTTAACGGTGGATAACTATGGCTACACCTTC; CDR3: CASSLTVDNYGYTF
V: TRBV28; J: TRBJ2-1; D: -; size: -; DNA: TGTGCCAGCCCGACAGCAGGGCCCTACAATGAGCAGTTCTTC; CDR3: CASPTAGPYNEQFF
V: TRBV30; J: TRBJ2-6; D: -; size: -; DNA: TGTGCCTGGAGTACCGCGGGTCCCCCGCCTGGGGCCAACGTCCTGACTTTC; CDR3: CAWSTAGPPPGANVLTF
V: TRBV29-1; J: TRBJ2-5; D: TRBD1; size: -; DNA: TGCAGCGCCCGGACAGGACCAGAGACCCAGTACTTC; CDR3: CSARTGPETQYF
V: TRBV7-2; J: TRBJ2-3; D: -; size: few; DNA: TGTGCCAGCAGCCCGAGAGCGGGCACTAGCACAGATACGCAGTATTTT; CDR3: CASSPRAGTSTDTQYF